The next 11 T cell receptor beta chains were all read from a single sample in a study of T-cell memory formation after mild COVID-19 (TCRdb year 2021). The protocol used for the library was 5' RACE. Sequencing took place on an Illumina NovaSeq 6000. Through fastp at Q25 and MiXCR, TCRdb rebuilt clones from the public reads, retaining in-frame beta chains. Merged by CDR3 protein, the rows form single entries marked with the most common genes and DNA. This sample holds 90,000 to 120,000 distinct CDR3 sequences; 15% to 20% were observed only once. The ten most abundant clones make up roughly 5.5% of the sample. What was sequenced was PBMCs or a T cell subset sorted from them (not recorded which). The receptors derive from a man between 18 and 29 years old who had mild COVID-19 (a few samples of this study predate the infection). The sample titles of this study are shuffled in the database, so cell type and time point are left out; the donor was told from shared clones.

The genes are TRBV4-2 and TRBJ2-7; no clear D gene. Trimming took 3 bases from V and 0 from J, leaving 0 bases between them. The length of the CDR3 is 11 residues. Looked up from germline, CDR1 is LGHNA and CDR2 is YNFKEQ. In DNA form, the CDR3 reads TGTGCCAGCAGCCACTCCTACGAGCAGTACTTC. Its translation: CASSHSYEQYF.

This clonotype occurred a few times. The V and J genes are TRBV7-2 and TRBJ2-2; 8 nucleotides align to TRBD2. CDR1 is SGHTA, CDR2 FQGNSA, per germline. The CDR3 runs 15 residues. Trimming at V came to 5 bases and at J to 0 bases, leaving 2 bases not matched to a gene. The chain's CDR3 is CASSREGPNTGELFF. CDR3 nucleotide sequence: TGTGCCAGCAGCCGGGAGGGGCCGAACACCGGGGAGCTGTTTTTT.

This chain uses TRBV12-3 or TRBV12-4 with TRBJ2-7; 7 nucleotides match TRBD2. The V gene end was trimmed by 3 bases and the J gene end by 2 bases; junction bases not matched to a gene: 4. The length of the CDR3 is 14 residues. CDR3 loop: CASSFAGVTYEQYF. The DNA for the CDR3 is TGTGCCAGCAGTTTTGCGGGGGTGACCTACGAGCAGTACTTC.

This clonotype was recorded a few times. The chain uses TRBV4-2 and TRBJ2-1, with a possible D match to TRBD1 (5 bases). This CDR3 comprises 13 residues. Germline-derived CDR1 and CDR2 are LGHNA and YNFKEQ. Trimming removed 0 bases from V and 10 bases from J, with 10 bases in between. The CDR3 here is CASSQDRGLEQFF. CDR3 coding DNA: TGTGCCAGCAGCCAAGATAGGGGCCTAGAGCAGTTCTTC.

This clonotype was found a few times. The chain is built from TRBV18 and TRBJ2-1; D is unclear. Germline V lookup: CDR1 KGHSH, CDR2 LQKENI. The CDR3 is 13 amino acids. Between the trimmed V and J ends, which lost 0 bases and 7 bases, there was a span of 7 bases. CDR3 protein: CASSPPFKNEQFF. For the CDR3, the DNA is TGTGCCAGCTCACCACCCTTTAAGAATGAGCAGTTCTTC.

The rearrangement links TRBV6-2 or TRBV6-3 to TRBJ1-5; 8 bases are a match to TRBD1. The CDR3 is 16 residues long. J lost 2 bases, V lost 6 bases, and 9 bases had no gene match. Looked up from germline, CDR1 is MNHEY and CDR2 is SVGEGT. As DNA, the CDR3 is TGTGCCAGCAGACCAGGGACAGGAATGGGCAATCAGCCCCAGCATTTT. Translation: CASRPGTGMGNQPQHF.

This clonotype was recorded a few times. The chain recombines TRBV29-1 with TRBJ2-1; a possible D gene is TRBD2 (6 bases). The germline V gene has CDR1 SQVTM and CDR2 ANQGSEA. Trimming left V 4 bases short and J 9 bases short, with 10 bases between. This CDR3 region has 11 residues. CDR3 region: CSVGGGSEQFF. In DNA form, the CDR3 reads TGCAGCGTTGGTGGAGGGAGTGAGCAGTTCTTC.

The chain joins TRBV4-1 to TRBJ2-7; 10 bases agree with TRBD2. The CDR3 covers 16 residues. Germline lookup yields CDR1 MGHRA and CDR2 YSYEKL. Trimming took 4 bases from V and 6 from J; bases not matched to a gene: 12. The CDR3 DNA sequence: TGCGCCAGCAGCCCCGGACTAGCGGCACCGCTACGCGAGCAGTACTTC. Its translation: CASSPGLAAPLREQYF.

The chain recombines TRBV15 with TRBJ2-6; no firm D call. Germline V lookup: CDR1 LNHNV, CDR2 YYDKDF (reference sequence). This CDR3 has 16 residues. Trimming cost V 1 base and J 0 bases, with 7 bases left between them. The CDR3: CATSRARTSGANVLTF. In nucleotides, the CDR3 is TGTGCCACCAGCAGAGCACGGACCTCTGGGGCCAACGTCCTGACTTTC. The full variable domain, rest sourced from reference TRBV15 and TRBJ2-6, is DAMVIQNPRYQVTQFGKPVTLSCSQTLNHNVMYWYQQKSSQAPKLLFHYYDKDFNNEADTPDNFQSRRPNTSFCFLDIRSPGLGDTAMYLCATSRARTSGANVLTFGAGSRLTVL.

Written as DNA, the CDR3 is TGTGCCAGTAGACACAGGGACTTGAATGAAAAACTGTTTTTT. Translation gives CASRHRDLNEKLFF. The rearrangement joins TRBV19 to TRBJ1-4, with D possibly TRBD1 on 6 matching bases. CDR3 length equals 14 residues. The germline V gene encodes CDR1 LNHDA and CDR2 SQIVND (reference sequence). V was clipped by 6 bases and J by 5 bases, with 13 bases between them.

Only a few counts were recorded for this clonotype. This CDR3 is CASSLGNGYTGELFF. CDR3 sequence (DNA): TGTGCCAGCAGCTTGGGCAACGGCTACACCGGGGAGCTGTTTTTT. The V call is TRBV5-6, the J call TRBJ2-2; D gene unclear. Looked up from germline, CDR1 is SGHDT and CDR2 is YYEEEE. V was clipped by 0 bases and J by 3 bases, with 9 bases between them. The CDR3 totals 15 residues.